This record covers a single T cell receptor beta chain. Its antigen is unidentified. The donors were part of the roughly 120-subject validation cohort, which stood apart from the approximately 670-subject first cohort. Profiled with immunoSEQ multiplex PCR; TCRdb holds only in-frame clones, not every one. The profile shows about 110,000 clones, about 90% of them singletons. V was pared by 3 bases and J by 5 bases, with 6 bases of the junction left unmatched. This CDR3 is 14 amino acids long. CDR1 and CDR2 (germline): SGDLS, YYNGEE. This specimen comes from a study of cytomegalovirus exposure and HLA in healthy donors. Study-level results: Subsequent analysis of the 95 to 150 validation repertoires found a tendency for first-cohort TCR clusters to co-occur. Published work reported that the classifier diagnosed cytomegalovirus status with high specificity and sensitivity. A few CMV-associated chains were confirmed in vitro to be specific for CMV antigens.

This chain joins TRBV9 and TRBJ1-1; TRBD1 matches at 8 bases. Sequenced input: PBMCs. The receptor was derived from a woman between 18 and 29 years old in good health and CMV-seronegative. The CDR3 DNA reads TGTGCCAGCAGCGCCGGACAGGGTGGGACTGAAGCTTTCTTT. Amino acids: CASSAGQGGTEAFF.